This T cell receptor (beta chain) is drawn from a study of blood T cells in healthy people across ages. Trimming shortened V by 0 bases and J by 2 bases, and 8 bases separated the two germline ends. The CDR3 has 13 residues. Germline lookup yields CDR1 DFQATT and CDR2 SNEGSKA (reference sequence). This clonotype was seen a few times. Its antigen is undetermined. A second PCR, run for about 7 to 11 cycles, used a sample-barcoded 5' primer plus a J-beta primer mix. TCRdb re-called the 5' RACE reads with MiXCR, one entry per CDR3 protein. The sample shows around 1,900,000 distinct CDR3 sequences, roughly two fifths of them seen only once. Study-level findings and limits: Diversity was higher, and naive CD4+ cells more numerous, in long-lived donors than in aged donors.

The chain employs TRBV20-1 and TRBJ2-7, with a tentative D call TRBD2 (6 bases). The receptor was derived from a human donor in good health. The sample consisted of blood. The CDR3 is CSARDSGAYEQYF. As DNA, the CDR3 is TGCAGTGCTAGAGATTCGGGGGCCTACGAGCAGTACTTC.